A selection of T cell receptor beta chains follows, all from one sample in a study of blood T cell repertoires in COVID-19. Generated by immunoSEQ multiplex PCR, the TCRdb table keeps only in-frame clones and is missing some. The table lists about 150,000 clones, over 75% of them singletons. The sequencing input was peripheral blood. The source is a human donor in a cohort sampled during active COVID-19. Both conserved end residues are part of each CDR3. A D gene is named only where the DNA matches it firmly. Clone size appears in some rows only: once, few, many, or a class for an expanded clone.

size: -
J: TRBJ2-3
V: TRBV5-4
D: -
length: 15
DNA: TGTGCCAGCAGCTCTCAAGCGGGTTCCACAGATACGCAGTATTTT
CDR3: CASSSQAGSTDTQYF

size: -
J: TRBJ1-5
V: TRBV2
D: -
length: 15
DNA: TGTGCCAGCAGTGGAAGAGAGAATAGCAATCAGCCCCAGCATTTT
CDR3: CASSGRENSNQPQHF

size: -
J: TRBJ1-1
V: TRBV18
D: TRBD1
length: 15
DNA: TGTGCCAGCTCACCACTAAGGGGGCAGGTTACTGAAGCTTTCTTT
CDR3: CASSPLRGQVTEAFF

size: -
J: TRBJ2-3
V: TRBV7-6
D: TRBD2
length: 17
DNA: TGTGCCAGCAGCTTAATGGGAGTAGCGGGATATACAGATACGCAGTATTTT
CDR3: CASSLMGVAGYTDTQYF

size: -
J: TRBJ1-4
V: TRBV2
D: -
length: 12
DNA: TGTGCCAGCAGTCAGGGGAATGAAAAACTGTTTTTT
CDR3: CASSQGNEKLFF

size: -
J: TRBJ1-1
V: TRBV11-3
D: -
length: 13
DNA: TGTGCCAGCAGCTTAGGCGTGAACACTGAAGCTTTCTTT
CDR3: CASSLGVNTEAFF

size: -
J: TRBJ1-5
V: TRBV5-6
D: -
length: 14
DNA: TGTGCCAGCAGCCTTTACAATAGCAATCAGCCCCAGCATTTT
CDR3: CASSLYNSNQPQHF

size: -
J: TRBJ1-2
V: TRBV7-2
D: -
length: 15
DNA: TGTGCCAGCAGCTTAGTGAGGGGGTGGGACTATGGCTACACCTTC
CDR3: CASSLVRGWDYGYTF

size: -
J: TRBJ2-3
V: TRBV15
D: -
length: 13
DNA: TGTGCCACCAGCAGAGATCTAGGAGATACGCAGTATTTT
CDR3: CATSRDLGDTQYF

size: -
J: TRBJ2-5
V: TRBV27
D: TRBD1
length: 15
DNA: TGTGCCAGTAAGGGGCAGGGGGCCGGGGAAGAGACCCAGTACTTC
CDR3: CASKGQGAGEETQYF

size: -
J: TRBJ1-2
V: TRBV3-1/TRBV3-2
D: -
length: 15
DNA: TGTGCCAGCAGCCAAGCGGTCCGCCCTAACTATGGCTACACCTTC
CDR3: CASSQAVRPNYGYTF

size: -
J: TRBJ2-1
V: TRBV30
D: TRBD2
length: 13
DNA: TGTGCCTGGACGCGCGGGAGCACTTATGAGCAGTTCTTC
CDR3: CAWTRGSTYEQFF

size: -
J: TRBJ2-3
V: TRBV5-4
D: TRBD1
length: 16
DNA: TGTGCCAGCAGCGCCGCTGACAGGGTTGACGCAGATACGCAGTATTTT
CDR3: CASSAADRVDADTQYF

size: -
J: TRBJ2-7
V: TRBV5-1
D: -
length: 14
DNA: TGCGCCAGCAGCTTAAGCGGTTCCTCCTACGAGCAGTACTTC
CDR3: CASSLSGSSYEQYF

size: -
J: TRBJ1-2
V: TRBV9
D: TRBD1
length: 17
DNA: TGTGCCAGCAGCACGGGGACAGGGAGGGAAAGTAACTATGGCTACACCTTC
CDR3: CASSTGTGRESNYGYTF

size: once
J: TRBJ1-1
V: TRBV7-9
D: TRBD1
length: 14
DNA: TGTGCCAGCAGCCGGACAGGGTTAAACACTGAAGCTTTCTTT
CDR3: CASSRTGLNTEAFF

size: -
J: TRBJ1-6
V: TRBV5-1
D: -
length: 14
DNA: TGCGCCAGCAGCACCGGGGACACCAATTCACCCCTCCACTTT
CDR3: CASSTGDTNSPLHF

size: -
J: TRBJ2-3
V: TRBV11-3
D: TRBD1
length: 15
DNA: TGTGCCAGCAGCTCCCACAGGGGGTTGCGAGATACGCAGTATTTT
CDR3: CASSSHRGLRDTQYF

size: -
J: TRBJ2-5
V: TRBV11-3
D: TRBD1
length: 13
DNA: TGTGCCAGCAGCCCGGACAGGGGAGAGACCCAGTACTTC
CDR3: CASSPDRGETQYF

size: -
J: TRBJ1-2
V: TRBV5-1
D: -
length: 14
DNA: TGCGCCAGCAGCTTGGATGGAGCTAACTATGGCTACACCTTC
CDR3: CASSLDGANYGYTF

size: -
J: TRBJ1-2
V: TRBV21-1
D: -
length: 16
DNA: TGTGCCAGCAGCAAGGCGGAGGACGTGAGTTTTCCCGGCTACACCTTC
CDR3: CASSKAEDVSFPGYTF

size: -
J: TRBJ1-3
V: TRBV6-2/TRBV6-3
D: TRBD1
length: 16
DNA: TGTGCCAGCAGCCGACCCTACAGGGGGTCTGGAAACACCATATATTTT
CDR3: CASSRPYRGSGNTIYF

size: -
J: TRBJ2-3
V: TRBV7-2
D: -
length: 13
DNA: TGTGCCAGCAGCGCGGACTTCACAGATACGCAGTATTTT
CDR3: CASSADFTDTQYF

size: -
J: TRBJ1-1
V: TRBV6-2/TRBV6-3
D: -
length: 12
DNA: TGTGCCAGCAGTTACGAGGGTACTGAAGCTTTCTTT
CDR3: CASSYEGTEAFF

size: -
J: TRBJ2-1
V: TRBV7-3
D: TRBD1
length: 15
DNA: TGTGCCAGCAGCTTATTTGGACAGGGCTACAATGAGCAGTTCTTC
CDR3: CASSLFGQGYNEQFF

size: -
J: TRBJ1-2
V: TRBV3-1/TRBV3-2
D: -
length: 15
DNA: TGTGCCAGCAGCTCCTCTGTCGGACTCGTGGATGGCTACACCTTC
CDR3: CASSSSVGLVDGYTF

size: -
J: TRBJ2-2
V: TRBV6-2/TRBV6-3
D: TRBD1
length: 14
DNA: TGTGCCAGCAGTTCCGGACAGGGGAGGCGGGAGCTGTTTTTT
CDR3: CASSSGQGRRELFF

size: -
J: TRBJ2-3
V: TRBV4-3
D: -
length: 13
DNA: TGCGCCAGCAGCCACGCCGGTACAGATACGCAGTATTTT
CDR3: CASSHAGTDTQYF

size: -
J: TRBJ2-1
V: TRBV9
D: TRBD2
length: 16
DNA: TGTGCCAGCAGCGTGACTAGCGGTAGCTCCTACAATGAGCAGTTCTTC
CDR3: CASSVTSGSSYNEQFF

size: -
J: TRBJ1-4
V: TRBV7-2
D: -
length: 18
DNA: TGTGCCAGCAGCTTAGTCCCTATAAGGGGTAGTGCTAATGAAAAACTGTTTTTT
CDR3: CASSLVPIRGSANEKLFF

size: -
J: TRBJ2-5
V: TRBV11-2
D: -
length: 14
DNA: TGTGCCAGCAGCTTTTCTCGGCGGCAAGAGACCCAGTACTTC
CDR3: CASSFSRRQETQYF

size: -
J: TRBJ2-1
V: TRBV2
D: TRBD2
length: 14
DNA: TGTGCCAGCAGGACTAGCGGATTATACAATGAGCAGTTCTTC
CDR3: CASRTSGLYNEQFF

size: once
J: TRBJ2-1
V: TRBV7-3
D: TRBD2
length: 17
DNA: TGTGCCAGCAGCCCCCGGGCTAGCGGGACCTCCTACAATGAGCAGTTCTTC
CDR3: CASSPRASGTSYNEQFF

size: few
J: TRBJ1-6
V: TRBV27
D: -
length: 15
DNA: TGTGCCAGCAGTTTTCGGCCCGGAGGGAATTCACCCCTCCACTTT
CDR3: CASSFRPGGNSPLHF

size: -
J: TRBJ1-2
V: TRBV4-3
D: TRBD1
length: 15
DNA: TGCGCCAGCAGCCAAGATGGGGGGACAGGGGATGGCTACACCTTC
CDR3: CASSQDGGTGDGYTF

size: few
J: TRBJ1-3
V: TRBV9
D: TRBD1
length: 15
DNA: TGTGCCAGCAGCGTAGAGGGGGCGATAAGAAACACCATATATTTT
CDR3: CASSVEGAIRNTIYF

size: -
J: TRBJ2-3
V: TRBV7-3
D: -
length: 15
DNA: TGTGCCAGCAGCCGTGCCAGGCTTTTCACAGATACGCAGTATTTT
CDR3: CASSRARLFTDTQYF

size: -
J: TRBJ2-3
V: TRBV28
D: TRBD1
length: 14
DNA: TGTGCCAGCAGACGGGACAGGTTAACAGATACGCAGTATTTT
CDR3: CASRRDRLTDTQYF

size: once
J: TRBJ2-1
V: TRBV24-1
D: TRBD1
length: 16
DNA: TGTGCCACCAGTGACCCAGGACAGGGACATAGGAATGAGCAGTTCTTC
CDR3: CATSDPGQGHRNEQFF

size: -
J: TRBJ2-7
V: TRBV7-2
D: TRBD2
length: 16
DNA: TGTGCCAGCAGCAAAATAGCGGGGGCCGCTTCCTACGAGCAGTACTTC
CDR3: CASSKIAGAASYEQYF

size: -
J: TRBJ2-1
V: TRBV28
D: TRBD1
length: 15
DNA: TGTGCCAGCAGTTCGAGACAGGGTTGGGACAATGAGCAGTTCTTC
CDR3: CASSSRQGWDNEQFF

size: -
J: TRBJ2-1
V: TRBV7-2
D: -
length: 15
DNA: TGTGCCAGCAGCCGTAGCGGAAGGACGGCGAATGAGCAGTTCTTC
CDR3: CASSRSGRTANEQFF

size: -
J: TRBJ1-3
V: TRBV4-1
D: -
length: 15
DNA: TGCGCCAGCAGCCAACAGGGGAACCTTGGAAACACCATATATTTT
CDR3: CASSQQGNLGNTIYF

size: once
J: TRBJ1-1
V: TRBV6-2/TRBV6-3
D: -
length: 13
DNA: TGTGCCAGCAGTCAAGACAAGAACACTGAAGCTTTCTTT
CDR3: CASSQDKNTEAFF

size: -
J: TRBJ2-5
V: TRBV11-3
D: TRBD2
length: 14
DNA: TGTGCCTGTAGCGGGGGGGCTTGGTCTGAGACCCAGTACTTC
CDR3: CACSGGAWSETQYF

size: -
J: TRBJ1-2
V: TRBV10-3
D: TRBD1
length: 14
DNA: TGTGCCATCAGAGAGGGGGCGCCGGGCTATGGCTACACCTTC
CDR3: CAIREGAPGYGYTF